A single sample is the source of the 15 T cell receptor beta chains below, sequenced in a study of T cell responses to AZD1222 COVID-19 vaccine. The repertoire was sequenced with immunoSEQ multiplex PCR; TCRdb's copy has only in-frame clones and lacks some. The table records under 200,000 clones, roughly nine tenths of them present only once. The sequencing here drew on peripheral blood, taken on day 0 of AZD1222 vaccination. Source of these receptors: an adult in good health.

Only one count was recorded for this clone. The gene calls are TRBV11-3 and TRBJ2-7, with TRBD1 as a possible D gene (5 bases). Trimming left V 5 bases short and J 5 bases short, with 13 bases between. CDR1 and CDR2 from the germline V gene are SGHNT and YENEEA. The CDR3 has 13 residues. The CDR3: CASSRTQTNEQYF. The CDR3 region has the DNA TGTGCCAGCAGCCGGACACAAACCAACGAGCAGTACTTC.

Concerning this clone: Other DNA sequences in this sample translate to the same CDR3. The CDR3 reads CASSVAYEQYF. CDR3 nucleotide sequence: TGTGCCAGCAGCGTTGCCTACGAGCAGTACTTC. The rearrangement uses TRBV2 and TRBJ2-7; D unresolved. CDR1 is SNHLY, CDR2 FYNNEI, per germline. This CDR3 comprises 11 residues. Trimming removed 6 bases from V and 2 bases from J, with 5 bases in between.

The chain carries TRBV5-6 and TRBJ2-5, with 11 bases matching TRBD2. The CDR3 sequence is 16 residues long. V dropped 2 bases and J dropped 2; count of bases not matched to a gene: 5. Germline CDR1 and CDR2: SGHDT and YYEEEE. The CDR3 loop reads CASSFWLAGGQETQYF. Here the CDR3 DNA reads TGTGCCAGCAGCTTTTGGCTAGCGGGGGGACAAGAGACCCAGTACTTC.

The chain couples TRBV27 to TRBJ1-2, with 9 bases fitting TRBD1. With V trimmed by 3 bases and J by 0 bases, 8 bases remained unmatched. Germline assignment: CDR1 MNHEY and CDR2 SMNVEV (reference sequence). This CDR3 region has 17 residues. CDR3 protein: CASSFGDRAKSNYGYTF. The CDR3 bases are TGTGCCAGCAGTTTTGGGGACAGGGCAAAATCTAACTATGGCTACACCTTC.

Notes on this clone: The sample has other DNA sequences that encode this CDR3 too. The CDR3 spells CASSQTGNTEAFF. The CDR3 bases are TGCGCCAGCAGCCAAACCGGGAACACTGAAGCTTTCTTT. The V call is TRBV4-3, the J call TRBJ1-1; D gene unclear. This CDR3 contains 13 residues. V dropped 2 bases and J dropped 1 base, with 5 bases sitting between them. CDR1 and CDR2 (germline): LGHNA, YSLEER.

This chain uses TRBV23-1 with TRBJ2-7; unclear D gene. TRBV23-1 is known as an ORF, though its function is uncertain. V lost 1 base to trimming and J lost 2 bases, with 12 bases between them. The CDR3 totals 15 residues. CDR3 amino acids: CASSQFASAAYEQYF. CDR3 coding DNA: TGCGCCAGCAGTCAATTCGCCTCGGCTGCCTACGAGCAGTACTTC.

In this sample, this clone turned up once. The V call is TRBV2, the J call TRBJ1-1; D uncertain. V gave up 2 bases and J gave up 0 bases, with 4 bases separating them. The CDR3 loop spans 13 amino acids. Germline-derived CDR1 and CDR2 are SNHLY and FYNNEI. CDR3 sequence (DNA): TGTGCCAGCAGTGAACAGCTGAACACTGAAGCTTTCTTT. Its protein product is CASSEQLNTEAFF. Together with reference TRBV2 and TRBJ1-1, the CDR3 gives the full variable domain: EPEVTQTPSHQVTQMGQEVILRCVPISNHLYFYWYRQILGQKVEFLVSFYNNEISEKSEIFDDQFSVERPDGSNFTLKIRSTKLEDSAMYFCASSEQLNTEAFFGQGTRLTVV.

The rearrangement uses TRBV28 and TRBJ1-6; 9 bases map to TRBD1. This CDR3 is built from 15 residues. Germline CDR1 and CDR2: MDHEN and SYDVKM. Trimming took 8 bases from V and 14 from J; bases not matched to a gene: 16. CDR3 sequence (DNA): TGTGCCAGCCGGACAGGGGCCGCAGGGGAGGAGGCCCTCCACTTT. Translating it yields CASRTGAAGEEALHF.

This clone was seen once. The chain employs TRBV3-1 (or the pseudogene TRBV3-2) and TRBJ2-2, with TRBD2 matching over 9 bases. Germline V CDR1 and CDR2: LGHDT, YNNKEL (reference sequence). V lost 1 base, J lost 6 bases, and 9 bases stayed unmatched. The CDR3 spans 17 residues. CDR3 sequence reads: CASSQVGPSGDAGELFF. For the CDR3, the DNA is TGTGCCAGCAGCCAAGTGGGACCTAGCGGGGACGCCGGGGAGCTGTTTTTT.

The chain carries TRBV27 and TRBJ1-5; tentatively, D is TRBD1 (5 bases). The CDR3 has 15 residues. The V end lost 5 bases, the J end lost 0 bases, and 11 bases lay between the germline ends. In germline, CDR1 is MNHEY, CDR2 SMNVEV (reference sequence). The CDR3 protein is CASSRDRDSNQPQHF. The CDR3 DNA is TGTGCCAGCAGTCGCGACAGAGATAGCAATCAGCCCCAGCATTTT.

The chain joins TRBV5-1 to TRBJ1-2, with D perhaps matching TRBD1 (5 bases). This CDR3 contains 14 residues. Deletions cut 7 bases from V and 7 bases from J, with 20 bases between. Germline values: CDR1 SGHRS, CDR2 YFSETQ. This CDR3 is CASSLGADGSGYTF. Written as DNA, the CDR3 is TGCGCCAGCTCGCTTGGGGCTGATGGGTCTGGCTACACCTTC.

For the CDR3, the DNA is TGTGCCAGCAGCTCAAACCCAGGGATGAACACTGAAGCTTTCTTT. It is translated as CASSSNPGMNTEAFF. The V and J genes are TRBV7-2 and TRBJ1-1; TRBD1 is a possible D gene (5 bases). There are 15 residues in the CDR3. Between the trimmed V and J ends, which lost 4 bases and 0 bases, there was a span of 12 bases. Germline CDR1 reads SGHTA; CDR2 reads FQGNSA.

The V and J genes are TRBV6-5 and TRBJ1-1, with TRBD1 as a possible D gene (6 bases). The germline V gene has CDR1 MNHEY and CDR2 SVGAGI. V was clipped by 10 bases and J by 0 bases, with 18 bases between them. The CDR3 is made up of 15 amino acids. The CDR3 sequence is CATKQGAGMNTEAFF. In nucleotides, the CDR3 is TGTGCCACCAAACAGGGAGCCGGCATGAACACTGAAGCTTTCTTT.

This clone showed up just once. The gene calls are TRBV19 and TRBJ1-2, with 7 nucleotides matching TRBD1. This CDR3 has 12 amino acids. Germline CDR1 and CDR2: LNHDA and SQIVND (reference sequence). Losses at the gene ends were 3 bases for V and 9 bases for J; bases not matched to a gene: 4. Written as DNA, the CDR3 is TGTGCCAGTAGTATGTACAGGGGAAGCTACACCTTC. Protein: CASSMYRGSYTF.

This clone occurred once. The CDR3 spells CASSLFPGPGNTIYF. The CDR3 DNA is TGTGCCAGCAGTTTATTCCCAGGGCCTGGAAACACCATATATTTT. The rearrangement uses TRBV28 and TRBJ1-3; tentative D call: TRBD1 (5 bases). The ends were cut back, 1 base at V and 2 bases at J, with 9 bases in the middle. The CDR3 is 15 residues long. Germline loops: CDR1 MDHEN, CDR2 SYDVKM.